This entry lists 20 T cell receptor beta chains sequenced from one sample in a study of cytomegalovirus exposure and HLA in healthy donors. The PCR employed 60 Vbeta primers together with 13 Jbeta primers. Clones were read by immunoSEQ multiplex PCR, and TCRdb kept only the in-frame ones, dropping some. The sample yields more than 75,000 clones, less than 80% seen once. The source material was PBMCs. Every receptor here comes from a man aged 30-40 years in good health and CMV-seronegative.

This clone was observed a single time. In DNA, the CDR3 is TGTGCCAGCAGCCGCGGGACTAACGCATACGAGCAGTACTTC. Translated, it gives CASSRGTNAYEQYF. This chain joins TRBV5-4 and TRBJ2-5, with 7 bases lining up with TRBD2. The end of the DNA fits TRBJ2-7 better, so the J call may be wrong. Germline V gene data show CDR1 as SGHNT and CDR2 as YYREEE (reference sequence). The CDR3 totals 14 residues.

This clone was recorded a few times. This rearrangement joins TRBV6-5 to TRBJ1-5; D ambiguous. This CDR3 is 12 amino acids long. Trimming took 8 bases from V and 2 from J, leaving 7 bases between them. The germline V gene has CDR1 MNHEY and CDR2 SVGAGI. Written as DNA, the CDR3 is TGTGCCAGCGGAGTGGGCAATCAGCCCCAGCATTTT. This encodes CASGVGNQPQHF.

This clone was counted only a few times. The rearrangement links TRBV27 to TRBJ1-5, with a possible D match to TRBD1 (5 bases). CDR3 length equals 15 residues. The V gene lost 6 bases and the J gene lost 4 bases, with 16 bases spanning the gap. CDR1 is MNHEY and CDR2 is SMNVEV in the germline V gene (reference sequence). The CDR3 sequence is CASRSRGSGNQPQHF. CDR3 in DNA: TGTGCCAGCAGGAGCCGGGGGAGTGGGAATCAGCCCCAGCATTTT.

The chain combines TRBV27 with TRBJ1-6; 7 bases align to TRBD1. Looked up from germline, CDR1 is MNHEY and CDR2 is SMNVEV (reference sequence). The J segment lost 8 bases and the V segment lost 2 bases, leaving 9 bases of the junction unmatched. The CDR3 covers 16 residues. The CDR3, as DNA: TGTGCCAGCAGTTTAACCGGGACAGTAAGTCATTCACCCCTCCACTTT. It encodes CASSLTGTVSHSPLHF.

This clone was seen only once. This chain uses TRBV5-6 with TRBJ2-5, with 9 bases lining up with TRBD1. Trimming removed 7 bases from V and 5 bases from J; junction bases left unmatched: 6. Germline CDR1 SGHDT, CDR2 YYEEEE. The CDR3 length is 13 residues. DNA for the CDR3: TGTGCCAGCGGGGACAGGGTTGCGGAGACCCAGTACTTC. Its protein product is CASGDRVAETQYF.

CDR3 protein: CASSTGLARNNEQFF. CDR3 bases: TGTGCCAGTAGTACGGGACTAGCGAGAAACAATGAGCAGTTCTTC. This rearrangement joins TRBV19 to TRBJ2-1, with 10 bases aligning to TRBD2. There are 15 residues in the CDR3. From germline, CDR1 is LNHDA and CDR2 SQIVND (reference sequence). With 4 bases clipped from V and 5 bases from J, the junction kept 5 bases outside the gene matches. The full variable domain, with the rest looked up from reference TRBV19 and TRBJ2-1, is DGGITQSPKYLFRKEGQNVTLSCEQNLNHDAMYWYRQDPGQGLRLIYYSQIVNDFQKGDIAEGYSVSREKKESFPLTVTSAQKNPTAFYLCASSTGLARNNEQFFGPGTRLTVL.

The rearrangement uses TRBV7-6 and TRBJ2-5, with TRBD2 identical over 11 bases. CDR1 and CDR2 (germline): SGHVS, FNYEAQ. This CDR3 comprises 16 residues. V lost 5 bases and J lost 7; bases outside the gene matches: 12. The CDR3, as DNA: TGTGCCAGCAGCCGCGGGGCTAGCGGGGGGACCGGGACCCAGTACTTC. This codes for CASSRGASGGTGTQYF.

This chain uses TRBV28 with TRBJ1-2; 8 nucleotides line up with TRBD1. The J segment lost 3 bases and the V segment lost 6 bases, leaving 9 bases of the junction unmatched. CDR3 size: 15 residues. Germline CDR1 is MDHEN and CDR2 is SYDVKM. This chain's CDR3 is CASSTTGQGHYGYTF. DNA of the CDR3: TGTGCCAGCAGCACTACCGGACAGGGTCACTATGGCTACACCTTC.

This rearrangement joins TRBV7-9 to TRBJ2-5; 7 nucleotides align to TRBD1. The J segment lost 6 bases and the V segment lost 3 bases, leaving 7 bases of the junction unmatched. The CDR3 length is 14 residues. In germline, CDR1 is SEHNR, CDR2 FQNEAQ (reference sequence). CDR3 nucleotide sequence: TGTGCCAGCAGCTTCCCTACAGGGGTCCAGACCCAGTACTTC. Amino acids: CASSFPTGVQTQYF.

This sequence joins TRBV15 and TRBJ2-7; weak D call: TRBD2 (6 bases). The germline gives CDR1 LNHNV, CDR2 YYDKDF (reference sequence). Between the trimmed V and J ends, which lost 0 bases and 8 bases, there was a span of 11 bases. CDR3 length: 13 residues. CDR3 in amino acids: CATSRDRRGQQYF. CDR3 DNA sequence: TGTGCCACCAGCAGAGACAGGCGGGGCCAGCAGTACTTC.

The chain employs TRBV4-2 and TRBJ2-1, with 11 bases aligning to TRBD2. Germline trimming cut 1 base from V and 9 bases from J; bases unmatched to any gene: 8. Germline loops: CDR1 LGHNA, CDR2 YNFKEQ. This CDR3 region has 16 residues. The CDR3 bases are TGTGCCAGCAGCCAAGTCCTTAGCGGGAGGGTAAGTGAGCAGTTCTTC. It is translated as CASSQVLSGRVSEQFF.

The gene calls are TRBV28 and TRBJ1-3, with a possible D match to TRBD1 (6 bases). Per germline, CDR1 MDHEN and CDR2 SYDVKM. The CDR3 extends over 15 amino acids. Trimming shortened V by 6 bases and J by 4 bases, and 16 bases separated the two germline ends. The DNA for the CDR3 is TGTGCCAGCAGGGATGATGACAGGTTCGGAAACACCATATATTTT. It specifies CASRDDDRFGNTIYF.

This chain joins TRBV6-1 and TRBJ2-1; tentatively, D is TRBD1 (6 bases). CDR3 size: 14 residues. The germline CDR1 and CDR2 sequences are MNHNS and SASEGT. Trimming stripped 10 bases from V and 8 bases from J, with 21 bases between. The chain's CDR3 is CATSRGQQSDEQFF. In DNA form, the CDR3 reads TGTGCCACATCCAGGGGACAACAAAGCGATGAGCAGTTCTTC.

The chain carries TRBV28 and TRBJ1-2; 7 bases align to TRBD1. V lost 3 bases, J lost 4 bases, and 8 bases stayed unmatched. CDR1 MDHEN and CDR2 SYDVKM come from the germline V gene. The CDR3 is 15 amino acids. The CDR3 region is CASSLVGGQLYGYTF. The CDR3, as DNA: TGTGCCAGCAGTTTGGTGGGGGGACAGCTCTATGGCTACACCTTC.

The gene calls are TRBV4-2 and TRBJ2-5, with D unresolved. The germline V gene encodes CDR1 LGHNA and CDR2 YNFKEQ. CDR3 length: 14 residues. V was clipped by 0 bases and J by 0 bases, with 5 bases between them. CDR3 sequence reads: CASSQERYQETQYF. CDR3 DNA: TGTGCCAGCAGCCAAGAGCGTTACCAAGAGACCCAGTACTTC.

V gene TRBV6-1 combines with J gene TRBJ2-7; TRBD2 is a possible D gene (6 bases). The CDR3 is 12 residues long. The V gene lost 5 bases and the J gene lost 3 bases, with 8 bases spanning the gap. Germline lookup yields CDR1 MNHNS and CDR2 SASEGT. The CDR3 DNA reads TGTGCCAGCAGTCTGGGGGGCTACGAGCAGTACTTC. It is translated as CASSLGGYEQYF.

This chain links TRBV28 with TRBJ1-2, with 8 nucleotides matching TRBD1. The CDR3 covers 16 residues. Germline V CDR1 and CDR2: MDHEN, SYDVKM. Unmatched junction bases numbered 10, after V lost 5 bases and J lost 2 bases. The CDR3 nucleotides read TGTGCCAGCAGTCCACTAGGACAGGGAGGGAACTATGGCTACACCTTC. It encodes CASSPLGQGGNYGYTF.

In DNA form, the CDR3 reads TGTGCCAGCAGCCCCCGACAGGGGGCCACAGATACGCAGTATTTT. This translates into CASSPRQGATDTQYF. The chain employs TRBV7-2 and TRBJ2-3, with 10 bases identical to TRBD1. Germline V CDR1 and CDR2: SGHTA, FQGNSA. The CDR3 is made up of 15 amino acids. Trimming at V came to 5 bases and at J to 2 bases, leaving 4 bases not matched to a gene.

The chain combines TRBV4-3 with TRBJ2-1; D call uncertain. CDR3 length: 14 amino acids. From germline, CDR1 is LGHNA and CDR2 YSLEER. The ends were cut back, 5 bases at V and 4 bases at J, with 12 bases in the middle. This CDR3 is CASSDGPIYNEQFF. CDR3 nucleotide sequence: TGCGCCAGCAGCGATGGGCCAATTTACAATGAGCAGTTCTTC.

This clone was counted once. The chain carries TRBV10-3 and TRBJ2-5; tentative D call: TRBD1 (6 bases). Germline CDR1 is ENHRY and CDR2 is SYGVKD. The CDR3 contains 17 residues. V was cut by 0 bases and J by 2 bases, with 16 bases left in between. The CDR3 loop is CAISESKTGRGQETQYF. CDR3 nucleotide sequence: TGTGCCATCAGTGAGTCTAAGACAGGACGTGGGCAAGAGACCCAGTACTTC.